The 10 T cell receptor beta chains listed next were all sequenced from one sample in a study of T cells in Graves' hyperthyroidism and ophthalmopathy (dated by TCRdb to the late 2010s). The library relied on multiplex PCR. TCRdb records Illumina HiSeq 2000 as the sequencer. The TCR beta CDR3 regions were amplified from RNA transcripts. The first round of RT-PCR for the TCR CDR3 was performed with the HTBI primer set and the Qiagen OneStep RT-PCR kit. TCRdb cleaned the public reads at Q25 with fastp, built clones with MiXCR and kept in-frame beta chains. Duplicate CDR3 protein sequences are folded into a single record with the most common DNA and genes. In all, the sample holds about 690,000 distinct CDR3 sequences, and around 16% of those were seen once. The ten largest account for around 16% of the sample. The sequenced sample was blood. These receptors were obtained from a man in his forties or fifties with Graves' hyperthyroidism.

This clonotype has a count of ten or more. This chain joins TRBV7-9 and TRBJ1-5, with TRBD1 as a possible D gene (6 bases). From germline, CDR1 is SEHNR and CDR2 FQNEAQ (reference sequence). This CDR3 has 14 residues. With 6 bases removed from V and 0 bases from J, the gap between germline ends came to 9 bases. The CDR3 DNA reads TGTGCCAGCAGTTCGGGGGCTAGCAATCAGCCCCAGCATTTT. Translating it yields CASSSGASNQPQHF.

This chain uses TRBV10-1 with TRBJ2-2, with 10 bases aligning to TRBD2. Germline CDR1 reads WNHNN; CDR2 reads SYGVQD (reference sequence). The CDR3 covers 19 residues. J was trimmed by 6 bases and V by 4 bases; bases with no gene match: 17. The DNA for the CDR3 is TGCGCCAGCAGTGCTAGGGGGCAACCGGGACTAGCGTTTTCCGGGGAGCTGTTTTTT. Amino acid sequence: CASSARGQPGLAFSGELFF.

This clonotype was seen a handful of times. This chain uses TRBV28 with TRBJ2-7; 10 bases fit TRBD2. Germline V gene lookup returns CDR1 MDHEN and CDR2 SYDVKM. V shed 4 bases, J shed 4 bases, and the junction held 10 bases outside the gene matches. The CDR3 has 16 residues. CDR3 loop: CASSSPRRAGGYEQYF. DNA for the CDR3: TGTGCCAGCAGTTCCCCCCGGAGAGCGGGAGGGTACGAGCAGTACTTC.

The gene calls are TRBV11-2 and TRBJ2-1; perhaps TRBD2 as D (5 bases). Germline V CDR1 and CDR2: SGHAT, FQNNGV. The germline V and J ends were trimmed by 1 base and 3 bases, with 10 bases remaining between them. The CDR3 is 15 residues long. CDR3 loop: CASSLVTGDYNEQFF. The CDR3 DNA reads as TGTGCCAGCAGCTTAGTAACCGGGGACTACAATGAGCAGTTCTTC. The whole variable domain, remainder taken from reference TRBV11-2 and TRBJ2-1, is EAGVAQSPRYKIIEKRQSVAFWCNPISGHATLYWYQQILGQGPKLLIQFQNNGVVDDSQLPKDRFSAERLKGVDSTLKIQPAKLEDSAVYLCASSLVTGDYNEQFFGPGTRLTVL.

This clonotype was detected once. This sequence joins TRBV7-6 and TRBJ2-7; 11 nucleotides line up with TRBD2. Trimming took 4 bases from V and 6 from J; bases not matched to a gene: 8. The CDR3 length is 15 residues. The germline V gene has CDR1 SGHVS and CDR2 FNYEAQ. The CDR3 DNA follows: TGTGCCAGCAGCTCCTCTAGCGGGAGGAGATGCGAGCAGTACTTC. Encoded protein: CASSSSSGRRCEQYF.

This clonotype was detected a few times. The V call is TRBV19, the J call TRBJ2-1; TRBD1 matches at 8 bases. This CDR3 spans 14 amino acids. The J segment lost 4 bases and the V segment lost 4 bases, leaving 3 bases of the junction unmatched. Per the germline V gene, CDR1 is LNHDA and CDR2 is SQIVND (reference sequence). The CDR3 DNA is TGTGCCAGTAGTAAGGGACAGGAGTACAATGAGCAGTTCTTC. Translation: CASSKGQEYNEQFF.

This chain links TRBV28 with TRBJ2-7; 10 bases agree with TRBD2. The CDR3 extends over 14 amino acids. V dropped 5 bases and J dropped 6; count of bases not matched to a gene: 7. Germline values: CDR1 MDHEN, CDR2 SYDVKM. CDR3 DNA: TGTGCCAGCAGTATCCTAGCGGGAGTGGCCGAGCAGTACTTC. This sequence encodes CASSILAGVAEQYF.

The chain's CDR3 is CASKGINYGYTF. The CDR3 nucleotides read TGTGCCAGCAAGGGGATAAACTATGGCTACACCTTC. This sequence joins TRBV28 and TRBJ1-2; D is possibly TRBD1 (5 bases). Germline CDR1 and CDR2: MDHEN and SYDVKM. This CDR3 contains 12 residues. Trimming shortened V by 7 bases and J by 2 bases, and 8 bases separated the two germline ends.

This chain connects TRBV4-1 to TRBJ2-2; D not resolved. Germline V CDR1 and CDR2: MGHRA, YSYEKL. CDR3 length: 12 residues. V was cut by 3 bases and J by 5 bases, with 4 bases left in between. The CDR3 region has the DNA TGCGCCAGCAGCCATGCTACCGGGGAGCTGTTTTTT. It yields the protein CASSHATGELFF.

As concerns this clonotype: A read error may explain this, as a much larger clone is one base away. The CDR3 reads CVSSLFGTGNNQPQHF. The CDR3 bases are TGTGTCAGCAGTTTATTTGGGACAGGGAACAATCAGCCCCAGCATTTT. The chain has TRBV28 and TRBJ1-5, with 9 bases matching TRBD1. Germline V gives CDR1 MDHEN, CDR2 SYDVKM. The CDR3 is 16 residues long.